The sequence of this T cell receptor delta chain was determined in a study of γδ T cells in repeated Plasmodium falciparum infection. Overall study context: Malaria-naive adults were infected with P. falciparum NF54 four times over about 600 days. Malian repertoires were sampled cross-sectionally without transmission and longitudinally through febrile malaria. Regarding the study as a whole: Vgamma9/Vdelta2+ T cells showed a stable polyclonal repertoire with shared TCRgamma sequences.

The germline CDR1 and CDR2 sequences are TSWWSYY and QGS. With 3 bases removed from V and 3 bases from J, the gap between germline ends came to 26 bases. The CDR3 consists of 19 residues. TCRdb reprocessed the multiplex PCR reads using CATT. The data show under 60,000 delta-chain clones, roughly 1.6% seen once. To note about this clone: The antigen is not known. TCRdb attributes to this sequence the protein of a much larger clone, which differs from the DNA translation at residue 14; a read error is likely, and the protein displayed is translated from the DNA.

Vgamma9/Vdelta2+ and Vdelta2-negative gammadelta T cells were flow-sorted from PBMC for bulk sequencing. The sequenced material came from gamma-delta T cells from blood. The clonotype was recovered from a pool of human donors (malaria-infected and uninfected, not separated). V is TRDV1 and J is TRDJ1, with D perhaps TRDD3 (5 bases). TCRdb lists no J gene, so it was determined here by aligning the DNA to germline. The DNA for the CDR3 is TGTGCTCTTGGGGAGGGACGACAAGCGACGAAAGGGGAGGCCGATAAACTCATCTTT. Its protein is CALGEGRQATKGEADKLIF.